One and the same sample provided the 14 T cell receptor beta chains below, sequenced in a study of spatial heterogeneity in lung cancer (dated by TCRdb to between 2018 and 2021). The library was obtained by 5' RACE. TCRdb shows the sequencer as NextSeq 500. TCRdb trimmed the raw reads at Q25, called clones with MiXCR and kept productive beta chains. Merged by CDR3 protein, the rows form single entries marked with the most common genes and DNA. For this sample there are about 120,000 distinct CDR3 sequences; less than 15% appear just once. 16% of the sample is held by the ten biggest clonotypes. What the time point label conveys for this sample: blood at routine non-recurrence follow-up after resection. TCR sequencing used whole RNA extracted from tumor and nontumor lung tissue, or from cryopreserved PBMC samples, without cell sorting. Sequenced material: PBMCs, taken at follow-up. These receptors all come from a male donor with early-stage non-small cell lung cancer.

This clonotype was seen at least ten times. V gene TRBV5-1 combines with J gene TRBJ2-1, with D perhaps matching TRBD2 (5 bases). The V end lost 3 bases, the J end lost 9 bases, and 22 bases lay between the germline ends. The CDR3 is 16 residues long. Per germline, CDR1 SGHRS and CDR2 YFSETQ. The CDR3 nucleotides read TGCGCCAGCAGCTCAGGAGTGACTATAACGTCTAGTGAGCAGTTCTTC. Translation gives CASSSGVTITSSEQFF.

This clonotype showed up many times. This chain joins TRBV29-1 and TRBJ1-2; TRBD1 is a possible D gene (6 bases). The CDR3 has 11 amino acids. The V end was cut by 3 bases, the J end by 7 bases, with 9 bases between. Germline V gives CDR1 SQVTM, CDR2 ANQGSEA. As DNA, the CDR3 is TGCAGCGTTGACGGGACAAGTGGCTACACCTTC. Its protein product is CSVDGTSGYTF.

There are many counts of this clonotype. The rearrangement joins TRBV6-2 or TRBV6-3 to TRBJ2-1; D remains ambiguous. Germline loops: CDR1 MNHEY, CDR2 SVGEGT. V was shortened by 2 bases and J by 2 bases, with 13 bases between the two germline ends. The CDR3 runs 16 residues. CDR3 nucleotides: TGTGCCAGCAGTTACGACCAGCTGAATGCCTACAATGAGCAGTTCTTC. It translates to CASSYDQLNAYNEQFF.

Ten or more counts support this clonotype. The gene calls are TRBV30 and TRBJ1-2, with unresolved D. The V and J ends lost 1 base and 7 bases respectively, with 7 bases between them. Germline CDR1 is GTSNPN and CDR2 is SVGIG (reference sequence). This CDR3 has 11 amino acids. The DNA for the CDR3 is TGTGCCTGGAGTGGGGCTGGTGGCTACACCTTC. Amino acids: CAWSGAGGYTF.

This clonotype was recorded many times. The rearrangement uses TRBV12-3 or TRBV12-4 and TRBJ2-1; no definite D call. CDR3 length: 14 amino acids. With 3 bases removed from V and 0 bases from J, the gap between germline ends came to 6 bases. In nucleotides, the CDR3 is TGTGCCAGCAGTTTGGGAAACTCCTACAATGAGCAGTTCTTC. Its translation is CASSLGNSYNEQFF.

This rearrangement joins TRBV20-1 to TRBJ1-2; D unclear. The CDR3 covers 14 residues. V was trimmed by 3 bases and J by 5 bases, leaving 16 bases between them. Germline V gene lookup returns CDR1 DFQATT and CDR2 SNEGSKA (reference sequence). CDR3 sequence: CSARRTGNQYGYTF. The CDR3 DNA is TGCAGTGCTAGGCGGACGGGCAACCAATATGGCTACACCTTC.

There are a few counts of this clonotype. CDR3 residues: CASSLLFRSNQPQHF. In DNA, the CDR3 is TGTGCCAGCAGCTTGTTGTTCAGGAGCAATCAGCCCCAGCATTTT. The V call is TRBV5-6, the J call TRBJ1-5; no clear D gene. The CDR3 runs 15 residues. With 1 base removed from V and 1 base from J, the gap between germline ends came to 9 bases. Germline V gives CDR1 SGHDT, CDR2 YYEEEE.

Only a few counts were recorded for this clonotype. J is TRBJ1-6 and V is TRBV20-1; no firm D call. V was shortened by 0 bases and J by 4 bases, with 4 bases between the two germline ends. Germline V lookup: CDR1 DFQATT, CDR2 SNEGSKA (reference sequence). This CDR3 comprises 13 residues. CDR3 coding DNA: TGCAGTGCTAGAGAACAGTATAATTCACCCCTCCACTTT. Translating it yields CSAREQYNSPLHF.

This clonotype was recorded at least ten times. This rearrangement joins TRBV6-5 to TRBJ2-7; D is ambiguous. V was shortened by 0 bases and J by 3 bases, with 6 bases between the two germline ends. The CDR3 is made up of 13 amino acids. Germline V gene sequence: CDR1 MNHEY, CDR2 SVGAGI. CDR3 nucleotides: TGTGCCAGCAGTTACTCGACCTTCTACGAGCAGTACTTC. Translation gives CASSYSTFYEQYF.

V is TRBV27 and J is TRBJ1-1, with TRBD1 as a possible D gene (6 bases). The germline V and J ends were trimmed by 6 bases and 6 bases, with 8 bases remaining between them. The CDR3 runs 11 residues. Germline CDR1 and CDR2: MNHEY and SMNVEV (reference sequence). This CDR3 is CASSNRAEAFF. The CDR3 DNA reads as TGTGCCAGCAGCAACAGGGCTGAAGCTTTCTTT.

The table lists this clonotype with a few counts. The chain carries TRBV6-2 or TRBV6-3 and TRBJ1-2; D gene ambiguous. The CDR3 runs 12 residues. V dropped 4 bases and J dropped 4 bases, with 7 bases sitting between them. Germline-derived CDR1 and CDR2 are MNHEY and SVGEGT. The CDR3 loop reads CASSLRGYGYTF. In DNA, the CDR3 is TGTGCCAGCAGTTTGCGGGGCTATGGCTACACCTTC.

This clonotype has a count of ten or more. This chain uses TRBV27 with TRBJ1-6, with 9 bases matching TRBD1. V lost 5 bases and J lost 8; bases outside the gene matches: 7. CDR3 size: 15 residues. The germline V gene encodes CDR1 MNHEY and CDR2 SMNVEV (reference sequence). The CDR3 DNA reads TGTGCCAGCAGTCAGTCGGACAGGGGAGATTCACCCCTCCACTTT. This encodes CASSQSDRGDSPLHF.

This clonotype was found many times. The chain couples TRBV11-2 to TRBJ2-7; D perhaps matches TRBD1 (6 bases). V lost 4 bases and J lost 3, with 16 bases in between. The CDR3 extends over 15 amino acids. Germline V CDR1 and CDR2: SGHAT, FQNNGV. CDR3 DNA sequence: TGTGCCAGCAGCTCCTCCCAAGGCAGGGGCTACGAGCAGTACTTC. Its translation: CASSSSQGRGYEQYF.

The V and J genes are TRBV11-1 and TRBJ2-1; D gene uncertain. The CDR3 has 12 amino acids. The V gene's germline CDR1 is SGHAT and CDR2 FQDESV (reference sequence). The V and J ends lost 1 base and 7 bases respectively, with 5 bases between them. CDR3 residues: CASSLEHNEQFF. CDR3 DNA: TGTGCCAGCAGCTTAGAGCATAATGAGCAGTTCTTC. The whole variable domain, filled in from reference TRBV11-1 and TRBJ2-1, reads EAEVAQSPRYKITEKSQAVAFWCDPISGHATLYWYRQILGQGPELLVQFQDESVVDDSQLPKDRFSAERLKGVDSTLKIQPAELGDSAMYLCASSLEHNEQFFGPGTRLTVL.